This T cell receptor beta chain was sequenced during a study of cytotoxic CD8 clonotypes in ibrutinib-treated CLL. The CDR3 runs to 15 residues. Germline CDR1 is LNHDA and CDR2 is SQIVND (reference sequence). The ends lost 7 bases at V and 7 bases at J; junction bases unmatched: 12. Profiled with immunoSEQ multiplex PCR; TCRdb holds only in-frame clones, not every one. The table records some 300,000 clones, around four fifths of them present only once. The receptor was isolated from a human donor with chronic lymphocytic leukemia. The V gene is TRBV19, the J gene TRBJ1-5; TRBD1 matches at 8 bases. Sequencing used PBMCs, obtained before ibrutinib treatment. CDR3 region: CASTDYTRQGQPQHF. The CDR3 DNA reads TGTGCCAGTACCGATTATACAAGACAGGGGCAGCCCCAGCATTTT.